The following is a T cell receptor (beta chain) sequence with its context. The data were taken from a study of shared clonotypes between healthy human individuals. This CDR3 is built from 16 residues. Unmatched junction bases numbered 15, after V lost 3 bases and J lost 10 bases. From germline, CDR1 is ENHRY and CDR2 SYGVKD. Method: immunoSEQ multiplex PCR; TCRdb's copy keeps in-frame clones and lacks some. This sample has about 2 million clones, with approximately 95% found just once. Terminally differentiated effector memory CD45RA+ cells were excluded from the naive CD8 cells, which were CD45RO-negative and positively selected for CCR7.

The chain combines TRBV10-3 with TRBJ2-1; 7 nucleotides match TRBD2. The TCR originated in a young man in good health. What was sequenced was naive CD8+ T cells sorted from blood. The CDR3 sequence is CAISDGNQRLAVEQFF. In nucleotides, the CDR3 is TGTGCCATCAGTGATGGGAATCAGAGACTAGCCGTAGAGCAGTTCTTC.